This T cell receptor beta chain appears in the sequencing data of a study of control samples from healthy donors and cancer patients (dated by TCRdb to 2020 to 2021). Library construction relied on the immunoSEQ multiplex PCR assay. This is the immuneACCESS table as TCRdb keeps it, with only in-frame sequences that have V and J called. A part of the clones is gone; compared with another copy, unresolved V genes explain less than half, and the rest is unexplained. The sample table records some 37,000 clones; 92% of these occur just once. Of the sample, roughly 4% is held by the ten largest clones. The germline ends are 19 bases apart after V is trimmed by 4 bases and J by 6 bases. Taken from cysteine to phenylalanine, the CDR3 has 16 residues. Here the CDR3 DNA is all that survives: 48 bases in frame from base 1. Taken from the germline V gene (reference sequence), the CDR1 and CDR2 loops are MNHEY and SMNVEV.

Details on this clone: Its binding antigen is unknown. Nothing much larger sits one base from this clone, and base qualities are not available.

The sequence came from a woman in her forties or fifties in good health. The source material was blood. Here the chain combines TRBV27 and TRBJ2-1; tentative D gene TRBD2, with 6 bases matching. CDR3 reads: CASSSRTTSWGNEQFF. The nucleotide sequence reads TGTGCCAGCAGTTCGCGGACTACCTCTTGGGGCAATGAGCAGTTCTTC.